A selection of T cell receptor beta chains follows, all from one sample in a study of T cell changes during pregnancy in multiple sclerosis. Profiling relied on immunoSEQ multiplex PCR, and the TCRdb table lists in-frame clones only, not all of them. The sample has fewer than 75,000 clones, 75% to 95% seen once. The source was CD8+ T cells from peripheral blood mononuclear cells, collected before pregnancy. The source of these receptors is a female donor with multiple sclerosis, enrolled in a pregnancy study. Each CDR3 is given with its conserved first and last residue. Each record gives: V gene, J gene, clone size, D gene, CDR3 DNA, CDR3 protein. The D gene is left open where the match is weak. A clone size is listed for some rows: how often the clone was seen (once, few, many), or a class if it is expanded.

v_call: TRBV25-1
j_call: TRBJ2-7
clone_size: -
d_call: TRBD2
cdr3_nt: TGTGCCAGCAGTACCGAGTGGGAGGGCGAGCAGTACTTC
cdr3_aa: CASSTEWEGEQYF

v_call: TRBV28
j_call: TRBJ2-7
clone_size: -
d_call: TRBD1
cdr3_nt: TGTGCCAGCAGTCCCGGGACAGGGAACTACGAGCAGTACTTC
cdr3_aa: CASSPGTGNYEQYF

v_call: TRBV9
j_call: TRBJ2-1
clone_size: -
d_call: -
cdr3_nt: TGTGCCAGCAGCGTAGTCTCAGGGGCGGCCTACAATGAGCAGTTCTTC
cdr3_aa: CASSVVSGAAYNEQFF

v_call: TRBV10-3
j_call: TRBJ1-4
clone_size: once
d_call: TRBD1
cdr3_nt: TGTGCCATCAGTCCCACCCGGGACAGCCATAATGAAAAACTGTTTTTT
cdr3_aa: CAISPTRDSHNEKLFF

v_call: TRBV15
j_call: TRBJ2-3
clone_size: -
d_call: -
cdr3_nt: TGTGCCACCAGCGGGGCCGGGGGTGATACGCAGTATTTT
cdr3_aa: CATSGAGGDTQYF

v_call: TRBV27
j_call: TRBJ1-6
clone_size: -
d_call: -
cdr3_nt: TGTGCCAGCAGTTTAGTCCCCCAGGGCGGGGGCTATAATTCACCCCTCCACTTT
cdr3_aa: CASSLVPQGGGYNSPLHF

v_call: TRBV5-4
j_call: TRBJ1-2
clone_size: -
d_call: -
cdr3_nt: TGTGCCAGCAGCTTGTATTTGTCCTATGGCTACACCTTC
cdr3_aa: CASSLYLSYGYTF

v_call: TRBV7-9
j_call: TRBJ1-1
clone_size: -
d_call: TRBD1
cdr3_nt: TGTGCCAGCAGCCCCGAAGCACAGGGGATGAACACTGAAGCTTTCTTT
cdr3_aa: CASSPEAQGMNTEAFF

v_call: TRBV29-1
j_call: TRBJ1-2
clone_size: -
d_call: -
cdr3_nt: TGCAGCGTTGAAGGGCGCGGAGTAGGGGGAAGTGGCTACACCTTC
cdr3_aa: CSVEGRGVGGSGYTF

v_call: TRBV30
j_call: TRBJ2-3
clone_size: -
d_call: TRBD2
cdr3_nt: TGTGCCCAGCCGGGGCGGGGGGTCGAAGATACGCAGTATTTT
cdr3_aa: CAQPGRGVEDTQYF

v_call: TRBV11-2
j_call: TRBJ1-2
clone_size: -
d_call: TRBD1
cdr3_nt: TGTGCCAGCAGCCTGGGGACAGGGGTATCCTATGGCTACACCTTC
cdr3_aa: CASSLGTGVSYGYTF

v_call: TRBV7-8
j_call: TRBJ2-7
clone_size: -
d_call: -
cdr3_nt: TGTGCCAGCAGACAAATAGAGGATGGTATCCACGAGCAGTACTTC
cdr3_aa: CASRQIEDGIHEQYF

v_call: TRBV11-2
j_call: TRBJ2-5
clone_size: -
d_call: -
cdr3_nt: TGTGCCAGCAGCTTCCCCGGCGGGGAGGAGACCCAGTACTTC
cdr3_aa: CASSFPGGEETQYF

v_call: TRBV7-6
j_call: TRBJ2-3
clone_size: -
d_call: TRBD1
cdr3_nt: TGTGCCAGCAGCACACCGGGACAGGGACCAGATACGCAGTATTTT
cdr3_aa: CASSTPGQGPDTQYF

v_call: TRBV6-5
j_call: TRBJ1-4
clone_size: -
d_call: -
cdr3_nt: TGTGCCAGCAGGTTGGGGGCTCTTGAAAAACTGTTTTTT
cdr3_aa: CASRLGALEKLFF

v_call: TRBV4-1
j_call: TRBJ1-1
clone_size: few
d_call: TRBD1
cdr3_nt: TGCGCCAGCAGCCAGGGACAGGGCACGAACACTGAAGCTTTCTTT
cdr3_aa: CASSQGQGTNTEAFF

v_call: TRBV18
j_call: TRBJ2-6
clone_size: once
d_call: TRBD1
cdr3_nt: TGTGCCAGCTCACCTCCCGGGACAGGGTACTCTGGGGCCAACGTCCTGACTTTC
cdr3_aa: CASSPPGTGYSGANVLTF

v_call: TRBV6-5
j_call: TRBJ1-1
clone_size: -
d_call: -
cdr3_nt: TGTGCCAGCAGTTACTCGGCAGGGGATAAGGGCACTGAAGCTTTCTTT
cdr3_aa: CASSYSAGDKGTEAFF

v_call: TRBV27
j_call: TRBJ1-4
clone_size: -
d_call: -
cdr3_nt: TGTGCCAGCAGTCCCTTTGGAGGCATAGTAGGAAAACTGTTTTTT
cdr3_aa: CASSPFGGIVGKLFF

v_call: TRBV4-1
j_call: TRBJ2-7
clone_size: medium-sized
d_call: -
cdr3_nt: TGCGCCAGCAGCCAAGTATTCGGGGGAGGCTACGAGCAGTACTTC
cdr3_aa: CASSQVFGGGYEQYF

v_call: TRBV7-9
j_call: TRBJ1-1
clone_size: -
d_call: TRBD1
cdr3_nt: TGTGCCAGCAGCTTGTACCTAAGGGGGCAGGAAGAAGCTTTCTTT
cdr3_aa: CASSLYLRGQEEAFF

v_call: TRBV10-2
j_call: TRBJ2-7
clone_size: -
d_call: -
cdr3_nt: TGCGCCAGCAGTGGGGGGGTCTACGAGCAGTACTTC
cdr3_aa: CASSGGVYEQYF

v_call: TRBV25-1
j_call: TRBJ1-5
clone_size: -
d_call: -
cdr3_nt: TGTGCCAGCAGTGTCGGTGGTGATCATCAGCCCCAGCATTTT
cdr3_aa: CASSVGGDHQPQHF

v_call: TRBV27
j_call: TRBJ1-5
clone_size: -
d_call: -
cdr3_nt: TGTGCCAGCAGTTTTCTAGGGGGAGTCAATCAGCCCCAGCATTTT
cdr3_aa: CASSFLGGVNQPQHF